These 18 T cell receptor beta chains share one sample of origin, sequenced in a study of blood T cell repertoires in COVID-19. Sequencing used immunoSEQ multiplex PCR; TCRdb keeps in-frame clones, though not all of them. The sample has 300,000 to 400,000 clones; roughly nine tenths are singletons. Sequenced sample: PBMCs or T cells enriched from blood (not recorded which). The origin of the receptors is a man between 18 and 29 years old who had recovered from COVID-19.

This chain connects TRBV12-3 or TRBV12-4 to TRBJ2-3, with D unclear. CDR3 length: 11 amino acids. Deletions cut 5 bases from V and 6 bases from J, with 6 bases between. CDR3 DNA sequence: TGTGCCAGCAGTAACGAGGATACGCAGTATTTT. Protein sequence: CASSNEDTQYF.

The chain uses TRBV3-1 (or the pseudogene TRBV3-2) and TRBJ1-2; D is unclear. The CDR3 contains 13 residues. With 4 bases removed from V and 7 bases from J, the gap between germline ends came to 13 bases. CDR1 is LGHDT, CDR2 YNNKEL, per germline (reference sequence). CDR3 sequence (DNA): TGTGCCAGCAGCCCCCGAGGTGTGTTTGGCTACACCTTC. Amino acid sequence: CASSPRGVFGYTF.

The chain has TRBV5-6 and TRBJ1-2; the D gene is possibly TRBD1 (6 bases). CDR3 length equals 17 residues. From germline, CDR1 is SGHDT and CDR2 YYEEEE. V lost 0 bases and J 3 bases, leaving 18 bases between the germline ends. The DNA for the CDR3 is TGTGCCAGCAGCTTGGGGACCCCCAGGGGATTGGACTATGGCTACACCTTC. Its protein is CASSLGTPRGLDYGYTF.

This chain links TRBV4-1 with TRBJ2-7; perhaps TRBD2 as D (5 bases). CDR3 length: 20 residues. V lost 4 bases and J lost 5, with 33 bases in between. In germline, CDR1 is MGHRA, CDR2 YSYEKL. The CDR3 loop is CASSPSPLANFPSPTHEQYF. DNA of the CDR3: TGCGCCAGCAGCCCTTCCCCCCTAGCAAACTTCCCTTCCCCGACGCACGAGCAGTACTTC.

The rearrangement links TRBV6-1 to TRBJ2-6; D call uncertain. V was trimmed by 2 bases and J by 0 bases, leaving 5 bases between them. The CDR3 extends over 15 amino acids. CDR1 and CDR2 from the germline V gene are MNHNS and SASEGT. The DNA for the CDR3 is TGTGCCAGCAGTGAACACTACTCTGGGGCCAACGTCCTGACTTTC. This encodes CASSEHYSGANVLTF.

In its sample, this clone was seen a few times. The chain recombines TRBV5-1 with TRBJ2-3, with D hard to call. The CDR3 length is 14 residues. Per germline, CDR1 SGHRS and CDR2 YFSETQ. V was shortened by 1 base and J by 1 base, with 7 bases between the two germline ends. The DNA of the CDR3 is TGCGCCAGCAGCTTGTCTGCAGGCACAGATACGCAGTATTTT. Translation: CASSLSAGTDTQYF. The full variable domain, in which reference TRBV5-1 and TRBJ2-3 provide the parts outside the CDR3, is KAGVTQTPRYLIKTRGQQVTLSCSPISGHRSVSWYQQTPGQGLQFLFEYFSETQRNKGNFPGRFSGRQFSNSRSEMNVSTLELGDSALYLCASSLSAGTDTQYFGPGTRLTVL.

In its sample, this clone was seen once. The chain has TRBV5-5 and TRBJ2-1, with TRBD1 matching 10 bases. The CDR3 is made up of 15 amino acids. V gave up 4 bases and J gave up 4 bases; unmatched junction bases: 5. Per the germline V gene, CDR1 is SGHKS and CDR2 is YYEKEE (reference sequence). CDR3 coding DNA: TGTGCCAGCAGCCTAGGACAGGGGGGGTACAATGAGCAGTTCTTC. Translating it yields CASSLGQGGYNEQFF.

This rearrangement joins TRBV7-9 to TRBJ2-2; 12 positions match TRBD1. With V trimmed by 5 bases and J by 5 bases, 6 bases remained unmatched. Germline V gene lookup returns CDR1 SEHNR and CDR2 FQNEAQ (reference sequence). CDR3 size: 16 residues. This chain's CDR3 is CASSRGTGGRTGELFF. The CDR3 region has the DNA TGTGCCAGCAGCCGAGGGACAGGGGGCCGTACCGGGGAGCTGTTTTTT. Combining the CDR3 with reference TRBV7-9 and TRBJ2-2 gives the whole variable domain DTGVSQNPRHKITKRGQNVTFRCDPISEHNRLYWYRQTLGQGPEFLTYFQNEAQLEKSRLLSDRFSAERPKGSFSTLEIQRTEQGDSAMYLCASSRGTGGRTGELFFGEGSRLTVL.

CDR3 protein: CASSSSRLPTYEQYF. In DNA, the CDR3 is TGTGCCAGCAGTTCGTCGAGGCTCCCCACCTACGAGCAGTACTTC. This sequence joins TRBV27 and TRBJ2-7, with D unresolved. From germline, CDR1 is MNHEY and CDR2 SMNVEV (reference sequence). The CDR3 is made up of 15 amino acids. V was trimmed by 4 bases and J by 2 bases, leaving 15 bases between them.

The chain couples TRBV9 to TRBJ2-3; the D gene is possibly TRBD2 (6 bases). V lost 3 bases and J lost 6, with 17 bases in between. Per germline, CDR1 SGDLS and CDR2 YYNGEE. This CDR3 comprises 15 residues. CDR3 DNA: TGTGCCAGCAGCGCCCGACTAGTAAGAGGCGATACGCAGTATTTT. Protein: CASSARLVRGDTQYF.

The J gene is TRBJ2-2, the V gene TRBV7-9, with D hard to call. The CDR3 has 9 residues. The germline V gene encodes CDR1 SEHNR and CDR2 FQNEAQ (reference sequence). Trimming took off 9 bases at V and 7 bases at J, with 3 bases between the two ends. DNA of the CDR3: TGTGCCAGTCACGGGGAGCTGTTTTTT. The encoded protein is CASHGELFF.

In DNA form, the CDR3 reads TGTGCCAGCAGCTTTGGCTCCGGAGGAGAGCAGTTCTTC. Its protein is CASSFGSGGEQFF. The chain links TRBV7-2 to TRBJ2-1, with a possible D match to TRBD2 (5 bases). Germline V gene data show CDR1 as SGHTA and CDR2 as FQGNSA. Trimming shortened V by 3 bases and J by 10 bases, and 13 bases separated the two germline ends. This CDR3 is 13 amino acids long.

The rearrangement uses TRBV7-9 and TRBJ2-3; 9 bases fit TRBD1. There are 17 residues in the CDR3. Germline lookup yields CDR1 SEHNR and CDR2 FQNEAQ (reference sequence). V lost 0 bases to trimming and J lost 2 bases; unmatched junction nucleotides: 6. The CDR3 DNA is TGTGCCAGCAGCTTAGCGAAAGGACAGGGGACCACAGATACGCAGTATTTT. Protein product: CASSLAKGQGTTDTQYF.

The chain joins TRBV7-8 to TRBJ1-1; the match to TRBD1 covers 10 bases. Trimming at V came to 5 bases and at J to 0 bases, leaving 15 bases not matched to a gene. This CDR3 has 19 amino acids. The germline V gene encodes CDR1 SGHVS and CDR2 FQNEAQ. CDR3 region: CASSPETAGQGKMNTEAFF. The DNA for the CDR3 is TGTGCCAGCAGCCCAGAAACCGCGGGACAGGGGAAAATGAACACTGAAGCTTTCTTT.

V is TRBV7-2 and J is TRBJ2-7; 8 nucleotides match TRBD1. The CDR3 runs 16 residues. The junction had 12 bases not matched to a gene; V was cut back by 5 bases and J by 3 bases. Germline V lookup: CDR1 SGHTA, CDR2 FQGNSA. The CDR3 DNA is TGTGCCAGCAGCACGCGACCGGGACAGGTGCTCTACGAGCAGTACTTC. Protein sequence: CASSTRPGQVLYEQYF.

This chain links TRBV3-1 (or the pseudogene TRBV3-2) with TRBJ2-7; D is possibly TRBD2 (6 bases). This CDR3 is 15 amino acids long. V was trimmed by 4 bases and J by 5 bases, leaving 18 bases between them. Looked up from germline, CDR1 is LGHDT and CDR2 is YNNKEL (reference sequence). The CDR3 DNA is TGTGCCAGCAGCCCGGACGGGACTCCCCGCAACGAGCAGTACTTC. It is translated as CASSPDGTPRNEQYF.

In its sample, this clone was seen once. V and J are TRBV19 and TRBJ1-6; 9 bases agree with TRBD1. After removal of 6 bases from V and 9 bases from J, the junction contained 9 bases not matched to a gene. The V gene's germline CDR1 is LNHDA and CDR2 SQIVND (reference sequence). The CDR3 runs 15 residues. The CDR3 here is CASSTGGARSSPLHF. The CDR3 region has the DNA TGTGCCAGTAGCACAGGGGGCGCGAGGAGTTCACCCCTCCACTTT.

V usage is TRBV29-1 and J usage is TRBJ2-1; the D gene is possibly TRBD2 (6 bases). V was clipped by 7 bases and J by 7 bases, with 17 bases between them. Germline-derived CDR1 and CDR2 are SQVTM and ANQGSEA. The CDR3 runs to 13 residues. As DNA, the CDR3 is TGCAGCGCCGGTGGGGGGTATCCTAATGAGCAGTTCTTC. It specifies CSAGGGYPNEQFF.